The T cell receptor (beta chain) under discussion was sequenced for a study of CD8+ T cells in alopecia areata. Treatment meaning: oral pan-JAK inhibitor, 5-10 mg twice daily. CDR1 is WSHSY and CDR2 is SAAADI in the germline V gene. The CDR3 covers 14 residues. V was cut by 5 bases and J by 5 bases, with 16 bases left in between. Study-level points and caveats: Compared with normal scalp, lesional scalp had higher clonality and more expanded CD8+ clones.

To note about this clone: Its antigen is still unknown.

cDNA reverse transcribed from extracted RNA served as the sequencing template. Data came from immunoSEQ multiplex PCR; TCRdb stores just in-frame clones and leaves some out. Found here are 150,000 or so clones, about 88% of them singletons; the top ten hold roughly 13%. This clonotype was obtained from a human donor with alopecia areata. Sample: CD8+ T cells sorted from blood, taken at week 4, from a patient treated with tofacitinib. The chain combines TRBV10-2 with TRBJ2-7, with TRBD1 as a possible D gene (5 bases). The CDR3 DNA sequence: TGCGCCAGCAGTTGGGGCCGCGCCCCGCACGAGCAGTACTTC. Its translation: CASSWGRAPHEQYF.